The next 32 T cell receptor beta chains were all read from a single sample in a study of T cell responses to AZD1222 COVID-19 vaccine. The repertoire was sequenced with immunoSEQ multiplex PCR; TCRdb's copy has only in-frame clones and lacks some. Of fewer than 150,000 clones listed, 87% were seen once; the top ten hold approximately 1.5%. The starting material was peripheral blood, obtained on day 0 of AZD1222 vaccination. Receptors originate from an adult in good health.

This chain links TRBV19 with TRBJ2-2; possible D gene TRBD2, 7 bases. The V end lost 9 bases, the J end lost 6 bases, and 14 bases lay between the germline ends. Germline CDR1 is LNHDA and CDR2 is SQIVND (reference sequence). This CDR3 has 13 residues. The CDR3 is CASGGGVAGELFF. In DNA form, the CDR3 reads TGTGCCAGCGGAGGGGGGGTTGCCGGGGAGCTGTTTTTT.

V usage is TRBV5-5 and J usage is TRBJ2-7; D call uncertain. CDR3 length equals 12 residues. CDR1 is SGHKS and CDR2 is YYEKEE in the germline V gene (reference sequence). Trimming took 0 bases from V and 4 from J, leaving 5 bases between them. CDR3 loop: CASSLEGYEQYF. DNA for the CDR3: TGTGCCAGCAGCTTGGAGGGATACGAGCAGTACTTC.

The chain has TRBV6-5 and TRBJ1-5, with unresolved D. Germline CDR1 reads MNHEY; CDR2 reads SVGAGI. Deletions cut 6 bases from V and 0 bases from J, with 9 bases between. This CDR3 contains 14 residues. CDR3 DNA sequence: TGTGCCAGCAGCCCCTCGGCTAGCAATCAGCCCCAGCATTTT. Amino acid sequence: CASSPSASNQPQHF.

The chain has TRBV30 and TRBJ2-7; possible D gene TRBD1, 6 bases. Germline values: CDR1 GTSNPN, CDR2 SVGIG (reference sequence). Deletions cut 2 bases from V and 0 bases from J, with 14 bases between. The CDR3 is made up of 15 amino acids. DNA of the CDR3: TGTGCCTGGAGTCCCAGACAGGCCCTCTCCTACGAGCAGTACTTC. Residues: CAWSPRQALSYEQYF.

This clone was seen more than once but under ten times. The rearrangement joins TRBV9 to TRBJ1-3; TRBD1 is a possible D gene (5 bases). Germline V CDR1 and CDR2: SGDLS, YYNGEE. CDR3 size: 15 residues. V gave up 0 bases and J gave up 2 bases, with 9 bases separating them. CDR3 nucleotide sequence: TGTGCCAGCAGCGTAGTTGCAGGGCCTGGAAACACCATATATTTT. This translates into CASSVVAGPGNTIYF. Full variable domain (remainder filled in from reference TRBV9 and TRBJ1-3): DSGVTQTPKHLITATGQRVTLRCSPRSGDLSVYWYQQSLDQGLQFLIQYYNGEERAKGNILERFSAQQFPDLHSELNLSSLELGDSALYFCASSVVAGPGNTIYFGEGSWLTVV.

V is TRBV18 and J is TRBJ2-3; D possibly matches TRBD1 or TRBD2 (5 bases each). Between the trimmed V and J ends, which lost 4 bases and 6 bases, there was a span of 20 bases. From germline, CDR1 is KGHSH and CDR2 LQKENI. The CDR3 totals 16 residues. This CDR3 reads CASSLTPGPRTDTQYF. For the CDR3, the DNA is TGTGCCAGCTCACTCACTCCGGGACCTCGAACGGATACGCAGTATTTT.

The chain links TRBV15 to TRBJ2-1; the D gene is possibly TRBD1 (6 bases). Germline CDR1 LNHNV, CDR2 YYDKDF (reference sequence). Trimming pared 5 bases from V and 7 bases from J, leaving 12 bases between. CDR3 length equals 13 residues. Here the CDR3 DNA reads TGTGCCACCAGCCAGGACAGTCCAAATGAGCAGTTCTTC. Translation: CATSQDSPNEQFF.

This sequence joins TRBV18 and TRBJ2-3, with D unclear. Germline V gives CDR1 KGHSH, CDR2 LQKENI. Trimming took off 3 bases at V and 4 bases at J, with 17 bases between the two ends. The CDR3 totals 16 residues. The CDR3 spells CASSPTRVPRADTQYF. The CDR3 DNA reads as TGTGCCAGCTCACCGACTCGGGTGCCCCGGGCAGATACGCAGTATTTT.

The CDR3: CSVVGVSVYEQYF. In DNA, the CDR3 is TGCAGCGTTGTGGGGGTCTCCGTGTACGAGCAGTACTTC. The chain joins TRBV29-1 to TRBJ2-7, with D perhaps matching TRBD1 or TRBD2 (5 bases each). This CDR3 is built from 13 residues. Germline assignment: CDR1 SQVTM and CDR2 ANQGSEA. Trimming took 4 bases from V and 4 from J, leaving 14 bases between them.

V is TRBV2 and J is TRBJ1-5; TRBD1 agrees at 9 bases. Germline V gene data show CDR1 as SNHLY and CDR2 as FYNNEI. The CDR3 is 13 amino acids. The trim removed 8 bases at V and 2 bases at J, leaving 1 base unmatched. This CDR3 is CASRDRGNQPQHF. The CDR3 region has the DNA TGTGCCAGCCGGGACAGGGGCAATCAGCCCCAGCATTTT.

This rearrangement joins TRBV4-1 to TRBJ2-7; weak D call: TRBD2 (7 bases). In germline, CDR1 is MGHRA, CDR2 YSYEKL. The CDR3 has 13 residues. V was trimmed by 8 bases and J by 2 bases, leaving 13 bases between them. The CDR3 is CASGGGTTYEQYF. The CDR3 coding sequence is TGCGCCAGCGGGGGGGGGACAACCTACGAGCAGTACTTC.

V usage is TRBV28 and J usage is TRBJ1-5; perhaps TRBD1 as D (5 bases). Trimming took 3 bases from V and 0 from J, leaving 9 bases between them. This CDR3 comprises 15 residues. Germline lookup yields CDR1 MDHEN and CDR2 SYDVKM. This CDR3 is CASSLPGNSNQPQHF. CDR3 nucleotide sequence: TGTGCCAGCAGTTTGCCAGGGAATAGCAATCAGCCCCAGCATTTT.

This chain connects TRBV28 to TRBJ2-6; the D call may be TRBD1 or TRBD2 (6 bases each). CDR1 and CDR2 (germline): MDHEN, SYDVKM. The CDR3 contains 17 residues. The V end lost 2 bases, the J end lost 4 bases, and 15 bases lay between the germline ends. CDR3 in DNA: TGTGCCAGCAGTTTAGGAGAGGGGGGCAACGGGGCCAACGTCCTGACTTTC. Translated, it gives CASSLGEGGNGANVLTF.

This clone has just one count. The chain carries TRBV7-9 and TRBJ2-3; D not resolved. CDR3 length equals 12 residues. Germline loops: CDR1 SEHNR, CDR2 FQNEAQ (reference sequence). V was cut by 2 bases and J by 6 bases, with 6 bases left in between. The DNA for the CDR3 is TGTGCCAGCAGCTTATTGGCGGATACGCAGTATTTT. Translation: CASSLLADTQYF.

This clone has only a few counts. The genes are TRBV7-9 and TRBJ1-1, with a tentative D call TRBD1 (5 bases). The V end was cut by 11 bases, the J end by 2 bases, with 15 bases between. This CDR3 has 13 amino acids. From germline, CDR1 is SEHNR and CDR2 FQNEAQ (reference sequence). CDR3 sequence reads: CAGAQGRNTEAFF. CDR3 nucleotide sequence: TGTGCCGGAGCTCAGGGTCGCAACACTGAAGCTTTCTTT.

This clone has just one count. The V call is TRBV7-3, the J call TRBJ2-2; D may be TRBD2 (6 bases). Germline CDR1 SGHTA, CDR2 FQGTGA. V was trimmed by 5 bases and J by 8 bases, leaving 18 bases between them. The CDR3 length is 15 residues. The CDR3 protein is CASSLTQEGTGELFF. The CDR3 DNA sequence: TGTGCCAGCAGCCTCACCCAGGAGGGGACGGGGGAGCTGTTTTTT.

The CDR3 is CASSKQVVLNTEAFF. DNA for the CDR3: TGTGCCAGTAGTAAGCAGGTGGTACTGAACACTGAAGCTTTCTTT. J is TRBJ1-1 and V is TRBV19; D is unresolved. With 4 bases removed from V and 0 bases from J, the gap between germline ends came to 12 bases. CDR3 size: 15 residues. Germline-derived CDR1 and CDR2 are LNHDA and SQIVND (reference sequence).

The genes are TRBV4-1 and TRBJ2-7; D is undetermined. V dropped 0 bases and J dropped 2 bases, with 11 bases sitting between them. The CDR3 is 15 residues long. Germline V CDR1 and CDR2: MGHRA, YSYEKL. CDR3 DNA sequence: TGCGCCAGCAGCCAAGACCCGGTCGGAGCCTACGAGCAGTACTTC. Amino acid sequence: CASSQDPVGAYEQYF.

The CDR3 region is CASSRQGALRDEAFF. CDR3 sequence (DNA): TGTGCCAGCAGCCGACAGGGGGCATTGAGGGATGAAGCTTTCTTT. The V and J genes are TRBV5-4 and TRBJ1-1, with 10 nucleotides matching TRBD1. The CDR3 is 15 residues long. CDR1 is SGHNT, CDR2 YYREEE, per germline (reference sequence). With V trimmed by 4 bases and J by 7 bases, 10 bases remained unmatched. Using reference TRBV5-4 and TRBJ1-1 for the parts outside the CDR3, the full variable domain is ETGVTQSPTHLIKTRGQQVTLRCSSQSGHNTVSWYQQALGQGPQFIFQYYREEENGRGNFPPRFSGLQFPNYSSELNVNALELDDSALYLCASSRQGALRDEAFFGQGTRLTVV.

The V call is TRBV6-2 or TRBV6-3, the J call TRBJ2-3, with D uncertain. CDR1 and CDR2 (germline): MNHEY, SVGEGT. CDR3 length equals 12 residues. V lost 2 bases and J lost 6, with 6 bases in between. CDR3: CASSYGQDTQYF. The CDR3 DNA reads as TGTGCCAGCAGTTACGGTCAGGATACGCAGTATTTT.

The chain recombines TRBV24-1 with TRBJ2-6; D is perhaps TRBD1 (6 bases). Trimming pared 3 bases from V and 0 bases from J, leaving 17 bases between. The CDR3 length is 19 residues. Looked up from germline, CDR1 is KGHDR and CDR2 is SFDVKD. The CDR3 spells CATSDPEQGPGSGANVLTF. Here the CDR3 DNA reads TGTGCCACCAGTGATCCTGAACAGGGCCCTGGCTCTGGGGCCAACGTCCTGACTTTC.

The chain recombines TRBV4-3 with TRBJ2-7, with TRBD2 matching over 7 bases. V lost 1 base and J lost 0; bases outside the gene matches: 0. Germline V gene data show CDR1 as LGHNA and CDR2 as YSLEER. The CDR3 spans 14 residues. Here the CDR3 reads CASSQAGGSYEQYF. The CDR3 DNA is TGCGCCAGCAGCCAAGCGGGGGGCTCCTACGAGCAGTACTTC.

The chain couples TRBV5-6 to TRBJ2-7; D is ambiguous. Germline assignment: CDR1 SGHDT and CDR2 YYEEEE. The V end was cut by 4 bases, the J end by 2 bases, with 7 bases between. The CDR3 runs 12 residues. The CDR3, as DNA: TGTGCCAGCAGCCGAACCGCCTACGAGCAGTACTTC. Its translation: CASSRTAYEQYF.

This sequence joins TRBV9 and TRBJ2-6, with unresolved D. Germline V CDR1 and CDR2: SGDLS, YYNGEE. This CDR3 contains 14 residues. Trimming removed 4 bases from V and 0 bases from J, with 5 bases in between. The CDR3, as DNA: TGTGCCAGCAGCCTCAGCTCTGGGGCCAACGTCCTGACTTTC. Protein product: CASSLSSGANVLTF.

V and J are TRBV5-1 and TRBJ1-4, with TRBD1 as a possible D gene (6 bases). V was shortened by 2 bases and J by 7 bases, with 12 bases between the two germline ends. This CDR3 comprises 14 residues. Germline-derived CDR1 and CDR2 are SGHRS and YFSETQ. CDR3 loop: CASSLQQGREKLFF. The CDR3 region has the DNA TGCGCCAGCAGCTTACAGCAGGGGCGTGAAAAACTGTTTTTT.

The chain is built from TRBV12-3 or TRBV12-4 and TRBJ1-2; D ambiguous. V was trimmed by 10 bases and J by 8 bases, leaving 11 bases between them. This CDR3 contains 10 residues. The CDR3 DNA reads TGTGCCACCGACATGGGGGGCTACACCTTC. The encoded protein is CATDMGGYTF.

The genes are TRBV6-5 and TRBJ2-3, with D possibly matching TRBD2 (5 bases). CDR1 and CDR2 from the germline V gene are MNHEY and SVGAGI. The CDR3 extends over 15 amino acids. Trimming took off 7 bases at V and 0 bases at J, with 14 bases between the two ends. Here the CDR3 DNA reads TGTGCCAGCACCCTCAGACTACCCAGCACAGATACGCAGTATTTT. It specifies CASTLRLPSTDTQYF.

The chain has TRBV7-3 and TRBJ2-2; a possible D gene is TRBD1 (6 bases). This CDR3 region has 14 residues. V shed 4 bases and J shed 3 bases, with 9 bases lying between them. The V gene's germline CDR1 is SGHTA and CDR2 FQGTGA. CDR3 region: CASSSRTDTGELFF. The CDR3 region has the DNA TGTGCCAGCAGCTCAAGGACAGACACCGGGGAGCTGTTTTTT. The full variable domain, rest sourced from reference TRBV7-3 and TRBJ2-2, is GAGVSQTPSNKVTEKGKYVELRCDPISGHTALYWYRQSLGQGPEFLIYFQGTGAADDSGLPNDRFFAVRPEGSVSTLKIQRTERGDSAVYLCASSSRTDTGELFFGEGSRLTVL.

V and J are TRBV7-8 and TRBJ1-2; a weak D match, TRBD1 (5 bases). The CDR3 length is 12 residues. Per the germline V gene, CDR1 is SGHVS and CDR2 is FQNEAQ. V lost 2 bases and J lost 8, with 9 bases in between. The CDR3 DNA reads TGTGCCAGCAGCTTACCAGGGTCCGGCTACACCTTC. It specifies CASSLPGSGYTF.

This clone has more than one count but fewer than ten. For the CDR3, the DNA is TGCGCCAGCAGCCTGGACAGGGGGTTCCATGGCTACACCTTC. This sequence encodes CASSLDRGFHGYTF. The chain carries TRBV10-2 and TRBJ1-2; 10 nucleotides match TRBD1. The CDR3 consists of 14 residues. Trimming took 6 bases from V and 6 from J; bases not matched to a gene: 7. Germline V gene sequence: CDR1 WSHSY, CDR2 SAAADI.

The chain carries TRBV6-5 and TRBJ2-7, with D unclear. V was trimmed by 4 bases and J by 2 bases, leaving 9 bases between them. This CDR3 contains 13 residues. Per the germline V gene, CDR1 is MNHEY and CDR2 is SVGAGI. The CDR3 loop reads CASSFERAYEQYF. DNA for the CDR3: TGTGCCAGCAGTTTCGAAAGGGCCTACGAGCAGTACTTC.

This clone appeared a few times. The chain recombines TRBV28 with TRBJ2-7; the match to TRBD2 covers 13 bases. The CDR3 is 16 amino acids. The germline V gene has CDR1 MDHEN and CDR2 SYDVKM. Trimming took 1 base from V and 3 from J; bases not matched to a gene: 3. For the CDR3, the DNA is TGTGCCAGCAGTTTATCTGGGACTAGCGGGGTCTACGAGCAGTACTTC. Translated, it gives CASSLSGTSGVYEQYF. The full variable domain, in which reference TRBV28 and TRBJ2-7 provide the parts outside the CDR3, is DVKVTQSSRYLVKRTGEKVFLECVQDMDHENMFWYRQDPGLGLRLIYFSYDVKMKEKGDIPEGYSVSREKKERFSLILESASTNQTSMYLCASSLSGTSGVYEQYFGPGTRLTVT.